Listed here are 8 T cell receptor beta chains from one sample, sequenced in a study of early T cells in non-severe SARS-CoV-2 infection. MiXCR was run by TCRdb on the 5' RACE reads, yielding one entry per CDR3 protein. The table has tens of thousands of distinct CDR3 sequences, less than 8.5% seen once; the top ten hold roughly 8.5%. The sequencing sample was made of whole blood. These receptors originate from an adult who was a healthcare worker with PCR-confirmed SARS-CoV-2 infection or an uninfected control (not recorded which).

Only a few counts were recorded for this clonotype. The chain employs TRBV7-6 and TRBJ1-1; no definite D call. The CDR3 length is 13 residues. V lost 7 bases to trimming and J lost 1 base, with 10 bases between them. Germline assignment: CDR1 SGHVS and CDR2 FNYEAQ. This CDR3 is CASIFFGNTEAFF. The CDR3 nucleotides are TGTGCCAGCATTTTCTTCGGGAACACTGAAGCTTTCTTT.

This clonotype has a count of ten or more. The rearrangement joins TRBV9 to TRBJ1-1; no clear D gene. V lost 0 bases to trimming and J lost 5 bases, with 17 bases between them. CDR3 length: 16 amino acids. Germline CDR1 and CDR2: SGDLS and YYNGEE. Here the CDR3 DNA reads TGTGCCAGCAGCGTAGCTCTAGTCGGAGGAAGAACTGAAGCTTTCTTT. This encodes CASSVALVGGRTEAFF.

This clonotype was seen repeatedly, ten times or more. This chain links TRBV10-3 with TRBJ2-1, with D unclear. This CDR3 spans 10 amino acids. Per germline, CDR1 ENHRY and CDR2 SYGVKD. V was trimmed by 2 bases and J by 9 bases, leaving 2 bases between them. This chain's CDR3 is CAISEGEQFF. CDR3 nucleotides: TGTGCCATCAGTGAGGGTGAGCAGTTCTTC.

There are many counts of this clonotype. V and J are TRBV30 and TRBJ1-1; D is uncertain. Per the germline V gene, CDR1 is GTSNPN and CDR2 is SVGIG (reference sequence). The CDR3 sequence is 14 residues long. V lost 2 bases to trimming and J lost 1 base, with 11 bases between them. The DNA of the CDR3 is TGTGCCTGGAGTCGCCCTACAGCGAACACTGAAGCTTTCTTT. It encodes CAWSRPTANTEAFF.

The rearrangement joins TRBV20-1 to TRBJ2-7; D might be TRBD1 (6 bases). The V and J ends lost 1 base and 6 bases respectively, with 16 bases between them. The CDR3 loop spans 14 amino acids. The germline V gene has CDR1 DFQATT and CDR2 SNEGSKA (reference sequence). CDR3 bases: TGCAGTGCTAGAGCCCCCAGGGGAGTCCCCGAGCAGTACTTC. Encoded protein: CSARAPRGVPEQYF.

Ten or more counts support this clonotype. The chain combines TRBV12-3 or TRBV12-4 with TRBJ2-3, with 12 bases that match TRBD2. Trimming at V came to 2 bases and at J to 5 bases, leaving 5 bases not matched to a gene. The CDR3 covers 16 residues. CDR3 bases: TGTGCCAGCAGTTTAAGACTAGCGGGGGTCTTAGATACGCAGTATTTT. Protein sequence: CASSLRLAGVLDTQYF.

The genes are TRBV10-2 and TRBJ2-3, with 10 bases fitting TRBD1. CDR3 size: 15 residues. The V gene's germline CDR1 is WSHSY and CDR2 SAAADI. V trimming: 6 bases; J trimming: 1 base; junction bases outside the gene matches: 4. The CDR3 nucleotides are TGCGCCAGCAGCACCGGGACAGGGGGCACAGATACGCAGTATTTT. The encoded protein is CASSTGTGGTDTQYF.

The sample holds a few counts of this clonotype. The J gene is TRBJ2-1, the V gene TRBV2, with D unclear. The CDR3 length is 14 residues. CDR1 and CDR2 from the germline V gene are SNHLY and FYNNEI. V gave up 2 bases and J gave up 15 bases, with 20 bases separating them. CDR3 bases: TGTGCCAGCAGTGAAAACGTGCGGTGGCCGGCCGGGTTCTTC. Its translation: CASSENVRWPAGFF.